This T cell receptor beta chain was sequenced for a study of blood T cells in healthy people across ages. Notes on the study in general: Conclusively comparing naive with antigen-experienced cells was impossible with unsorted PBMCs. Higher diversity and more naive CD4+ cells were features of long-lived donors, compared to aged donors.

Concerning this clonotype itself: The antigen is undetermined.

A second PCR of 7 to 11 cycles used a sample-barcoded 5' primer and a J-beta primer mix. MiXCR was run by TCRdb on the 5' RACE reads, yielding one entry per CDR3 protein. The profile covers roughly 680,000 distinct CDR3 sequences, with around 49% appearing a single time and approximately 32% taken by the ten largest. The sequencing sample was made of blood. This sequence was found in a woman aged 60-75 years in good health.

CDR3 residues: CSVYRTSGYEQYF. DNA of the CDR3: TGCAGCGTTTATAGGACTAGCGGCTACGAGCAGTACTTC. The rearrangement links TRBV29-1 to TRBJ2-7, with 10 bases aligning to TRBD2. Trimming at V came to 5 bases and at J to 3 bases, leaving 4 bases not matched to a gene. Germline loops: CDR1 SQVTM, CDR2 ANQGSEA. The CDR3 sequence is 13 residues long.